This T cell receptor beta chain was observed in a study of blood T cell repertoires in COVID-19. Study details: The United States, Italy and Spain supplied acute and convalescent COVID-19 samples. In each case, the material was cDNA or gDNA derived from T cells, B-cell-depleted T cells, or PBMCs.

Original analysis: Reference gene primer amplification in the assay estimated nucleated cell counts. Generated by immunoSEQ multiplex PCR, the TCRdb table keeps only in-frame clones and is missing some. V, J and clone size are those of that table, while D and trimming were read from the DNA. Of about 57,000 clones listed, 70% to 80% are singletons. The trim removed 3 bases at V and 4 bases at J, leaving 6 bases unmatched. The CDR3 extends over 14 amino acids. Germline V CDR1 and CDR2: SGHTA, FQGNSA. This TCR derives from a human donor in a cohort sampled during active COVID-19. Sequenced input: peripheral blood. The chain is built from TRBV7-2 and TRBJ2-7; 7 nucleotides line up with TRBD2. Written as DNA, the CDR3 is TGTGCCAGCAGCTTCAAGCGGGGAGGATACGAGCAGTACTTC. Residues: CASSFKRGGYEQYF.